This entry describes one TCR beta chain. TCRdb's table, derived via immunoSEQ multiplex PCR, lists solely in-frame clones and lacks some. The sample includes fewer than 1,500 clones, less than 60% of them seen just once. This sample's time point: acute HCV infection, within 168 days of estimated infection date. Hepatitis C virus-specific T cells were sequenced directly ex vivo without in vitro expansion. Staining for HCV-specific cells used the tetramer carrying NS3 residues 1073-1081. This sample was included in a study of CD8 T cells in acute hepatitis C reinfection. On the study more broadly: Acute-phase sampling occurred no later than 168 days after estimated infection.

The CDR3 runs 13 residues. Germline V gene data show CDR1 as MGHRA and CDR2 as YSYEKL. V was trimmed by 4 bases and J by 1 base, leaving 7 bases between them. Study-level results: Preferential TRBV04 and TRBV06 usage appeared in all groups and was not explained by the naive pool. Bulk TCRbeta-only sequencing left public clonotype pairing undetermined.

The chain combines TRBV4-1 with TRBJ1-1, with D hard to call. This clonotype was sampled from a woman younger than 35 who spontaneously cleared hepatitis C infection. This specimen was HCV NS3-1073 tetramer-sorted CD8+ T cells from PBMCs, taken during acute infection. The DNA for the CDR3 is TGCGCCAGCAGCCCCCTGGAGAACACTGAAGCTTTCTTT. Translated, it gives CASSPLENTEAFF.